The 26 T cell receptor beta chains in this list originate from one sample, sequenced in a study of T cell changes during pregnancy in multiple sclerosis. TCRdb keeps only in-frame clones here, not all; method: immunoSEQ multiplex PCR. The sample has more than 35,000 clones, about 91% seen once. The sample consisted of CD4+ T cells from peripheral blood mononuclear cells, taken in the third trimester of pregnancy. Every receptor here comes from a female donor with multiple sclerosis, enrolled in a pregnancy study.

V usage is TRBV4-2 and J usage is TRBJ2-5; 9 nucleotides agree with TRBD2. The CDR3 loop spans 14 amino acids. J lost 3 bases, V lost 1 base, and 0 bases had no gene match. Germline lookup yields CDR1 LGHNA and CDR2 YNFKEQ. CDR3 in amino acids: CASSQGLAEETQYF. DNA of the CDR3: TGTGCCAGCAGCCAAGGACTAGCGGAAGAGACCCAGTACTTC.

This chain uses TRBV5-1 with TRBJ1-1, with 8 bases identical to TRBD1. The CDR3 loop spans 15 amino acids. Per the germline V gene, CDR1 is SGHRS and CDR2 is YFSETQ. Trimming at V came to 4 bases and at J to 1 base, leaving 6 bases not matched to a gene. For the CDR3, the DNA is TGCGCCAGCAGCCGGGACAGGTCCGGGAACACTGAAGCTTTCTTT. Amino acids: CASSRDRSGNTEAFF.

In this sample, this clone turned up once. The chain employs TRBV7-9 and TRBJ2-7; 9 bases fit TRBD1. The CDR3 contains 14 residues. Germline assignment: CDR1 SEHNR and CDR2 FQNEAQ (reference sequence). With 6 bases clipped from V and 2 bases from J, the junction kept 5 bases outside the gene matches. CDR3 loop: CASSRQGVAYEQYF. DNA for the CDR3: TGTGCCAGCAGTAGACAGGGGGTAGCCTACGAGCAGTACTTC.

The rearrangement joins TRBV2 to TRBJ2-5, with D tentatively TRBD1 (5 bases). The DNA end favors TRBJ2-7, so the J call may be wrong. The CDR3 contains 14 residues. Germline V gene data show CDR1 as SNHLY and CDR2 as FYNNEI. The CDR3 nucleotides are TGTGCCAGCAGTGAACAGCAGGGCACCTACGAGCAGTACTTC. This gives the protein CASSEQQGTYEQYF.

The DNA of the CDR3 is TGTGCCAGCAGCGTAGCGTCCGGGAGCTCTGGAAACACCATATATTTT. Residues: CASSVASGSSGNTIYF. The J gene is TRBJ1-3, the V gene TRBV9, with D uncertain. CDR3 length: 16 amino acids. Germline V gene lookup returns CDR1 SGDLS and CDR2 YYNGEE. V lost 0 bases and J 0 bases, leaving 10 bases between the germline ends.

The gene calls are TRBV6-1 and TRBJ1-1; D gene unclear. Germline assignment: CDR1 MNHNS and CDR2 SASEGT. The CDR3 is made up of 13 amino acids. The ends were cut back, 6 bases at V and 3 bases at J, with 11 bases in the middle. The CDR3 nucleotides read TGTGCCAGCAGGACAAGGATTGACACTGAAGCTTTCTTT. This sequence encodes CASRTRIDTEAFF.

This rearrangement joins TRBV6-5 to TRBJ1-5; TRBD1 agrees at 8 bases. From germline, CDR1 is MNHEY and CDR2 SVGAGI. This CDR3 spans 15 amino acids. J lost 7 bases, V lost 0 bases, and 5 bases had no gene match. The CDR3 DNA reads TGTGCCAGCAGTTACTCCGGGACAGGTAAACAGCCCCAGCATTTT. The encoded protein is CASSYSGTGKQPQHF.

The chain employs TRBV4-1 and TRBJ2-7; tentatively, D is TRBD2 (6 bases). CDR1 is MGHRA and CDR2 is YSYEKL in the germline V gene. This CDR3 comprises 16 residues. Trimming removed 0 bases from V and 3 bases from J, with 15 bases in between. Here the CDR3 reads CASSQERRRAYYEQYF. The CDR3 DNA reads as TGCGCCAGCAGCCAAGAGCGAAGGAGGGCTTACTACGAGCAGTACTTC.

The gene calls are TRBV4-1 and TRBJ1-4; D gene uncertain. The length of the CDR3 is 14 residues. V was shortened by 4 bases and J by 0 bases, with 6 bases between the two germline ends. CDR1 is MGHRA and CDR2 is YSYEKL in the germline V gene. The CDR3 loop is CASSLTSTNEKLFF. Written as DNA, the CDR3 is TGCGCCAGCAGCCTCACATCAACTAATGAAAAACTGTTTTTT.

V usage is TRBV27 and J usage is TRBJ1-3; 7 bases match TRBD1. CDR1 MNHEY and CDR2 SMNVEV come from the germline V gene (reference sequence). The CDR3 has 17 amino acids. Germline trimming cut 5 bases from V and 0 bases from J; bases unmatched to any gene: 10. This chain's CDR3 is CASSPNVGQISGNTIYF. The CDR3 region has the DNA TGTGCCAGCAGTCCGAACGTGGGACAGATCTCTGGAAACACCATATATTTT.

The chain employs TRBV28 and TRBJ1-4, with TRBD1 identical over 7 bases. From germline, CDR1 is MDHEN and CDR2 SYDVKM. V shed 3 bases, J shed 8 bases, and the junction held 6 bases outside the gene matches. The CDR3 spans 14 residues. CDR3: CASSLGQLPEKLFF. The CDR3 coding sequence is TGTGCCAGCAGTTTGGGACAGCTGCCGGAAAAACTGTTTTTT.

The CDR3 coding sequence is TGTGCCAGCAGCGGGGGGGACGGATACTCCTACGAGCAGTACTTC. Encoded protein: CASSGGDGYSYEQYF. The chain uses TRBV9 and TRBJ2-7; possibly TRBD2 for D (6 bases). This CDR3 contains 15 residues. CDR1 SGDLS and CDR2 YYNGEE come from the germline V gene. V shed 3 bases and J shed 0 bases, with 13 bases lying between them.

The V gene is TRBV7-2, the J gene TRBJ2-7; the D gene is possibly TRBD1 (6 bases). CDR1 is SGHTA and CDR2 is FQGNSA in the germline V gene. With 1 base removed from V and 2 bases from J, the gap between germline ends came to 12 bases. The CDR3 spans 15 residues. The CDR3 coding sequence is TGTGCCAGCAGCTTAGGAGGGACACCTCCCTACGAGCAGTACTTC. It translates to CASSLGGTPPYEQYF.

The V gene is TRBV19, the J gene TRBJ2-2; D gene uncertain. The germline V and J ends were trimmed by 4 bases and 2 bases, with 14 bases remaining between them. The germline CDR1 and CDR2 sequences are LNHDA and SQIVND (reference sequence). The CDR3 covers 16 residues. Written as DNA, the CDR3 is TGTGCCAGTAGTACCGGGTCTTACTCTAACACCGGGGAGCTGTTTTTT. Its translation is CASSTGSYSNTGELFF.

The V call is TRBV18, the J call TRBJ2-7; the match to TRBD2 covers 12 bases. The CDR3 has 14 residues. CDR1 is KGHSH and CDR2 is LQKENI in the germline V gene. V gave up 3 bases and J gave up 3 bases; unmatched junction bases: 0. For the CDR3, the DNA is TGTGCCAGCTCACCGACTAGCGGGAGCTACGAGCAGTACTTC. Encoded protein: CASSPTSGSYEQYF.

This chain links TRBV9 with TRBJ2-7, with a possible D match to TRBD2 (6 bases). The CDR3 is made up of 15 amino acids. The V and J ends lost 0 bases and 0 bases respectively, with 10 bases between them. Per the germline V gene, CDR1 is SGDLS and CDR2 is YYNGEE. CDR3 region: CASSVAGGDSYEQYF. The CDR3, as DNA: TGTGCCAGCAGCGTAGCGGGCGGGGACTCCTACGAGCAGTACTTC.

The CDR3 is CASSLALGQETQYF. DNA of the CDR3: TGCGCCAGCAGCTTGGCCCTAGGCCAAGAGACCCAGTACTTC. The chain uses TRBV5-1 and TRBJ2-5, with no clear D. V was trimmed by 0 bases and J by 1 base, leaving 7 bases between them. This CDR3 is built from 14 residues. CDR1 is SGHRS, CDR2 YFSETQ, per germline.

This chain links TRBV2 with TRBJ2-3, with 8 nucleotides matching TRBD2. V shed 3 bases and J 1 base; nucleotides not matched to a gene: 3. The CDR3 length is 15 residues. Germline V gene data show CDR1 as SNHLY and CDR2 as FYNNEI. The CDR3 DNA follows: TGTGCCAGCAGTGACCGAGCGGGAGGCACAGATACGCAGTATTTT. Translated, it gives CASSDRAGGTDTQYF.

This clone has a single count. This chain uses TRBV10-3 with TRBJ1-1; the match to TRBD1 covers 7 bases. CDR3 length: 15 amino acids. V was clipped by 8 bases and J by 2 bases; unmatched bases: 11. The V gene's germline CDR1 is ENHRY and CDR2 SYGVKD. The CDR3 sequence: CAIATGATGNTEAFF. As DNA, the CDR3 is TGTGCCATCGCTACAGGGGCGACGGGAAACACTGAAGCTTTCTTT.

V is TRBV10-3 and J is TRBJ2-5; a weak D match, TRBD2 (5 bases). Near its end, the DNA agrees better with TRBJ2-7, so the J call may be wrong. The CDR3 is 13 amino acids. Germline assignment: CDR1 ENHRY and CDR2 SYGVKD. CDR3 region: CAISRAENYEQYF. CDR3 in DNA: TGTGCCATCAGCCGAGCGGAGAACTACGAGCAGTACTTC.

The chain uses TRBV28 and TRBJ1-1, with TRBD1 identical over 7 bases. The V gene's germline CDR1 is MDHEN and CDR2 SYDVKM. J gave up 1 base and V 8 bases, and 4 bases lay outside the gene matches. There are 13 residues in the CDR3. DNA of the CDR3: TGTGCCAGCGAGGGGGCGCAGAACACTGAAGCTTTCTTT. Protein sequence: CASEGAQNTEAFF.

The CDR3 region has the DNA TGTGCCAGCAGCTTAGGGGCTAGAGGACTAAACTACGAGCAGTACTTC. Residues: CASSLGARGLNYEQYF. The rearrangement links TRBV7-6 to TRBJ2-7, with D maybe TRBD2 (6 bases). This CDR3 has 16 residues. The germline V and J ends were trimmed by 1 base and 3 bases, with 16 bases remaining between them. CDR1 and CDR2 from the germline V gene are SGHVS and FNYEAQ. Full variable domain (outside the CDR3, taken from reference TRBV7-6 and TRBJ2-7): GAGVSQSPRYKVTKRGQDVALRCDPISGHVSLYWYRQALGQGPEFLTYFNYEAQQDKSGLPNDRFSAERPEGSISTLTIQRTEQRDSAMYRCASSLGARGLNYEQYFGPGTRLTVT.

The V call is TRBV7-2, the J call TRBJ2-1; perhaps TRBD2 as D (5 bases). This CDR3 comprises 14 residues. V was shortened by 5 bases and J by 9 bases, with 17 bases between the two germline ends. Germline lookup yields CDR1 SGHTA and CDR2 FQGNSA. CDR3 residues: CASSVRGSPSEQFF. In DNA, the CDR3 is TGTGCCAGCAGCGTCCGGGGTTCGCCGTCTGAGCAGTTCTTC.

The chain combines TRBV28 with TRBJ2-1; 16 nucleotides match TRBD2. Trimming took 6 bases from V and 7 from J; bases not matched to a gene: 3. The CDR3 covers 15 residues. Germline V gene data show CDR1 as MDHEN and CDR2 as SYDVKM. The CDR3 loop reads CASRGTSGRANEQFF. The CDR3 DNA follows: TGTGCCAGCAGGGGGACTAGCGGGAGGGCGAATGAGCAGTTCTTC. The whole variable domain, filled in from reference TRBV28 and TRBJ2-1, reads DVKVTQSSRYLVKRTGEKVFLECVQDMDHENMFWYRQDPGLGLRLIYFSYDVKMKEKGDIPEGYSVSREKKERFSLILESASTNQTSMYLCASRGTSGRANEQFFGPGTRLTVL.

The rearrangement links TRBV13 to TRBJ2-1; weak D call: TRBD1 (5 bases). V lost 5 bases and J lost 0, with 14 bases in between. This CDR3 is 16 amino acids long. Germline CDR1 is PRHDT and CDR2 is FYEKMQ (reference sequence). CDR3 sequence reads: CASSGLQDSSYNEQFF. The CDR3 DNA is TGTGCCAGCAGCGGTCTACAGGATAGCTCCTACAATGAGCAGTTCTTC.

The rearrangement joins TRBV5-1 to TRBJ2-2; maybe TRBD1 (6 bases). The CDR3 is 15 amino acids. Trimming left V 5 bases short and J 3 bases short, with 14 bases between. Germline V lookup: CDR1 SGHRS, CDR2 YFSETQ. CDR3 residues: CASRGAPTYTGELFF. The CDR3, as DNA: TGCGCCAGCAGGGGGGCCCCGACGTACACCGGGGAGCTGTTTTTT.